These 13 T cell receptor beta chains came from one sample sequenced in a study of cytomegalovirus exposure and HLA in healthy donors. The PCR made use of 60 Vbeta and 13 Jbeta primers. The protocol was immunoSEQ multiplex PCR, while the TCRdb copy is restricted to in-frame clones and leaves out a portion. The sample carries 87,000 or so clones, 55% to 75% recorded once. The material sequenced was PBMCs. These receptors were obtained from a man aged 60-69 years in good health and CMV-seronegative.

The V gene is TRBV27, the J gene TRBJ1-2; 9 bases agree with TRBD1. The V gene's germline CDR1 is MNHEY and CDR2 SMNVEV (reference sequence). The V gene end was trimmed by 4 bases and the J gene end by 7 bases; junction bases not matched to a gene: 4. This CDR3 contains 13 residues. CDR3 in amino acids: CASSSRTGAGYTF. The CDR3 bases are TGTGCCAGCAGTTCGCGGACAGGGGCTGGCTACACCTTC.

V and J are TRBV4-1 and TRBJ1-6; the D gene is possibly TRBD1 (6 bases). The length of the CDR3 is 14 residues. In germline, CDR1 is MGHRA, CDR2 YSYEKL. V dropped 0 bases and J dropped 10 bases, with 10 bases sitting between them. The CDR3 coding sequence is TGCGCCAGCAGCCAAGAGACGCAGGGGTCACCCCTCCACTTT. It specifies CASSQETQGSPLHF.

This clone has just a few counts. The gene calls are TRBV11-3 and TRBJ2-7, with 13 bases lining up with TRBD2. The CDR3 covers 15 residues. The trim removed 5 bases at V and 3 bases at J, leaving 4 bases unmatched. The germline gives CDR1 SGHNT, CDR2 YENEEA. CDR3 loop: CASSRTSGSGYEQYF. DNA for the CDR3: TGTGCCAGCAGCCGGACTAGCGGGAGTGGCTACGAGCAGTACTTC.

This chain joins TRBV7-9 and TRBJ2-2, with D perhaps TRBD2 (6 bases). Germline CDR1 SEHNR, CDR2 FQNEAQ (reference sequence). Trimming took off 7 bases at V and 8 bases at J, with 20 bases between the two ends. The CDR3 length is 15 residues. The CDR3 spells CASTESGTPEGELFF. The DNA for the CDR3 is TGTGCCAGCACCGAGTCGGGGACTCCCGAGGGGGAGCTGTTTTTT.

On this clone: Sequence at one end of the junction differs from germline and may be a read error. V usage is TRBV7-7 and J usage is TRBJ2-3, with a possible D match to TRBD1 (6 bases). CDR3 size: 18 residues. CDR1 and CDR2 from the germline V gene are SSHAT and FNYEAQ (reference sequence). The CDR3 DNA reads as TGTGCCAGCAGCTTAACCAGGTCTGCAGGGGCTGAACACAGATACGCAGTATTT. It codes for CASSLTRSAGAEHRYAVF. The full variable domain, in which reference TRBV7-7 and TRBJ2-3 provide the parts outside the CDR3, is GAGVSQSPRYKVTKRGQDVTLRCDPISSHATLYWYQQALGQGPEFLTYFNYEAQPDKSGLPSDRFSAERPEGSISTLTIQRTEQRDSAMYRCASSLTRSAGAEHRYAVFGPGTRLTVL.

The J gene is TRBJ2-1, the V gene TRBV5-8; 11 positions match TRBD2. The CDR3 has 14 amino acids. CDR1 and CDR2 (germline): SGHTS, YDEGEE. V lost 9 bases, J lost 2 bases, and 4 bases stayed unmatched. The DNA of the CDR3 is TGTGCCACCCTTAGCGGGGGGGCCTACAATGAGCAGTTCTTC. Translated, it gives CATLSGGAYNEQFF.

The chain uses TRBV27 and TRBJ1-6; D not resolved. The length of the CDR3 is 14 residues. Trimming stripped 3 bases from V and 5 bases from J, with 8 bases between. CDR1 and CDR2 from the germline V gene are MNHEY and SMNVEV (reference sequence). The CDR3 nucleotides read TGTGCCAGCAGTTTTGGGCTGAATAATTCACCCCTCCACTTT. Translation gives CASSFGLNNSPLHF.

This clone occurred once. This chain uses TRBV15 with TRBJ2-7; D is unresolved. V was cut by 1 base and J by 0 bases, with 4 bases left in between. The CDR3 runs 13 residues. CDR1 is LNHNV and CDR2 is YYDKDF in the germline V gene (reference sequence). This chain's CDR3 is CATSRGHSYEQYF. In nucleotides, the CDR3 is TGTGCCACCAGCAGAGGACACTCCTACGAGCAGTACTTC. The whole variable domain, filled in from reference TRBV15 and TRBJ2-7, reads DAMVIQNPRYQVTQFGKPVTLSCSQTLNHNVMYWYQQKSSQAPKLLFHYYDKDFNNEADTPDNFQSRRPNTSFCFLDIRSPGLGDTAMYLCATSRGHSYEQYFGPGTRLTVT.

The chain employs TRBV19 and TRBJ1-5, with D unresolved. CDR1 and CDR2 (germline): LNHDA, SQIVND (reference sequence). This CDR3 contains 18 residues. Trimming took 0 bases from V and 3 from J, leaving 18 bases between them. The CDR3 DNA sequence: TGTGCCAGTAGTATAGATCTAGGCTTTCGACTGAACAATCAGCCCCAGCATTTT. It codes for CASSIDLGFRLNNQPQHF.

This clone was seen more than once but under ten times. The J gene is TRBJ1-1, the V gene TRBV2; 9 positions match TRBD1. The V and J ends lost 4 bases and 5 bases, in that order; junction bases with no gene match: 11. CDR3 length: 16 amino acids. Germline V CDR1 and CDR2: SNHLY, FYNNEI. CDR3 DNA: TGTGCCAGCAGTGTGGACAGGGGTCCGCTAGGGACTGAAGCTTTCTTT. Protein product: CASSVDRGPLGTEAFF.

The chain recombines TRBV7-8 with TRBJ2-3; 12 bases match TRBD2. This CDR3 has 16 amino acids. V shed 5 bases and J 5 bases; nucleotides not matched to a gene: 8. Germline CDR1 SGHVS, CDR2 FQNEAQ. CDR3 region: CASSPTSGGYRDTQYF. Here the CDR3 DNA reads TGTGCCAGCAGCCCGACTAGCGGGGGTTATCGAGATACGCAGTATTTT. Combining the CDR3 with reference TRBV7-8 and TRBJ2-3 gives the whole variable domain GAGVSQSPRYKVAKRGQDVALRCDPISGHVSLFWYQQALGQGPEFLTYFQNEAQLDKSGLPSDRFFAERPEGSVSTLKIQRTQQEDSAVYLCASSPTSGGYRDTQYFGPGTRLTVL.

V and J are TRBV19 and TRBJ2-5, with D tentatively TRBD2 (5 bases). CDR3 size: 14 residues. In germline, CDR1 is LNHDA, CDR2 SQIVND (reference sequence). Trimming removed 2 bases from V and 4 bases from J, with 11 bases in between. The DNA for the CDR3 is TGTGCCAGTAGTATAAGAGGGTTCCCAGAGACCCAGTACTTC. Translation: CASSIRGFPETQYF.

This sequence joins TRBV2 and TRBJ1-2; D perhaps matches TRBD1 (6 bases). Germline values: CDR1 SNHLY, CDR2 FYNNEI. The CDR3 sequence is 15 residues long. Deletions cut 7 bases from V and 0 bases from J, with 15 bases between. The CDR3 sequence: CASKGTRATNYGYTF. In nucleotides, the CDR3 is TGTGCCAGCAAGGGGACACGGGCCACTAACTATGGCTACACCTTC. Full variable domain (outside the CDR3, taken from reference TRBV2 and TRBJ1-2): EPEVTQTPSHQVTQMGQEVILRCVPISNHLYFYWYRQILGQKVEFLVSFYNNEISEKSEIFDDQFSVERPDGSNFTLKIRSTKLEDSAMYFCASKGTRATNYGYTFGSGTRLTVV.